The clone carrying this T cell receptor beta chain was detected once. Its specificity is unknown. The sample comes from a study of OX40 agonist ivuxolimab in advanced cancers. As for the study in general: Recorded diagnoses for dose-escalation patients were hepatocellular carcinoma, melanoma, renal cell or head and neck cancer. Regarding the study as a whole: Averaged across samples, CD8+ T cells carried more expanded clones than CD4+ did.

Blood was sampled at baseline, cycle 4 day 1, and cycle 7 day 1. Germline loops: CDR1 SGHRS, CDR2 YFSETQ. The trim removed 5 bases at V and 15 bases at J, leaving 11 bases unmatched. The CDR3 runs 14 residues. The data were produced by immunoSEQ multiplex PCR, yet TCRdb's version contains in-frame clones alone and is incomplete. The table shows approximately 75,000 clones, with about 88% occurring only once. The chain joins TRBV5-1 to TRBJ1-6; 10 positions match TRBD1. This sample comprised CD4+ or CD8+ T cells sorted from blood, obtained in a trial of the OX40 agonist ivuxolimab. The origin of this receptor is an adult with an advanced solid tumor such as melanoma, head and neck, liver or kidney cancer. The CDR3 DNA is TGCGCCAGCAGGACCGGGACAGGGGAAGGGTACCTCCACTTT. Its protein product is CASRTGTGEGYLHF.